A single sample is the source of the 29 T cell receptor beta chains below, sequenced in a study of cytomegalovirus exposure and HLA in healthy donors. The study ran its PCR with 60 Vbeta and 13 Jbeta primers. Some clones are missing from TCRdb's copy, which holds only in-frame ones; the method was immunoSEQ multiplex PCR. Among around 150,000 clones listed, less than 10% were seen once. Sequencing was performed on PBMCs. All receptors come from a male donor in good health and CMV-seronegative.

The J gene is TRBJ2-3, the V gene TRBV6-1; weak D call: TRBD2 (5 bases). This CDR3 has 14 residues. Germline CDR1 MNHNS, CDR2 SASEGT. Trimming pared 0 bases from V and 5 bases from J, leaving 9 bases between. The CDR3 loop reads CASSEAGAGDTQYF. The CDR3 DNA reads as TGTGCCAGCAGTGAAGCGGGAGCCGGAGATACGCAGTATTTT.

The chain uses TRBV19 and TRBJ2-7; 7 bases are shared with TRBD1. The CDR3 has 15 residues. V lost 6 bases to trimming and J lost 3 bases; unmatched junction nucleotides: 11. Germline CDR1 is LNHDA and CDR2 is SQIVND (reference sequence). The chain's CDR3 is CASSTTGAPLYEQYF. Here the CDR3 DNA reads TGTGCCAGTAGCACAACAGGGGCTCCCCTCTACGAGCAGTACTTC.

This clone has more than one count but fewer than ten. This rearrangement joins TRBV7-9 to TRBJ2-7; 10 bases are shared with TRBD2. Per germline, CDR1 SEHNR and CDR2 FQNEAQ (reference sequence). The CDR3 spans 16 residues. The trim removed 5 bases at V and 2 bases at J, leaving 9 bases unmatched. The CDR3 DNA follows: TGTGCCAGCAGCACCGGGACTAGCGAGCGAGCCTACGAGCAGTACTTC. This codes for CASSTGTSERAYEQYF.

V is TRBV28 and J is TRBJ1-1; D remains unclear. Per the germline V gene, CDR1 is MDHEN and CDR2 is SYDVKM. V lost 6 bases, J lost 1 base, and 12 bases lay in between. This CDR3 has 14 amino acids. CDR3 sequence: CASSTPSRNTEAFF. The CDR3 DNA is TGTGCCAGCAGCACCCCTAGTAGGAACACTGAAGCTTTCTTT.

This clone was observed a handful of times. The chain is built from TRBV5-1 and TRBJ2-1, with 7 bases fitting TRBD1. Trimming removed 0 bases from V and 7 bases from J; junction bases left unmatched: 7. The CDR3 spans 15 residues. The germline V gene has CDR1 SGHRS and CDR2 YFSETQ. This CDR3 reads CASSLARGRGNEQFF. The CDR3 DNA sequence: TGCGCCAGCAGCTTGGCCAGAGGCAGGGGGAATGAGCAGTTCTTC.

The chain couples TRBV7-9 to TRBJ2-5; D possibly corresponds to TRBD1 (6 bases). Trimming left V 8 bases short and J 5 bases short, with 15 bases between. Per the germline V gene, CDR1 is SEHNR and CDR2 is FQNEAQ (reference sequence). The CDR3 length is 13 residues. The CDR3 DNA reads as TGTGCCAGCCGCCAGGGGTCACGGGAGACCCAGTACTTC. This codes for CASRQGSRETQYF. Looking up the rest from reference TRBV7-9 and TRBJ2-5 gives the full variable domain: DTGVSQNPRHKITKRGQNVTFRCDPISEHNRLYWYRQTLGQGPEFLTYFQNEAQLEKSRLLSDRFSAERPKGSFSTLEIQRTEQGDSAMYLCASRQGSRETQYFGPGTRLLVL.

This clone was counted only a few times. V usage is TRBV7-2 and J usage is TRBJ1-2; 8 bases agree with TRBD1. V dropped 2 bases and J dropped 5; count of bases not matched to a gene: 16. This CDR3 comprises 18 residues. The germline V gene encodes CDR1 SGHTA and CDR2 FQGNSA. The CDR3 loop reads CASSLRGPRGQVDYGYTF. The CDR3 DNA follows: TGTGCCAGCAGCTTACGAGGACCGAGGGGACAGGTCGATTATGGCTACACCTTC. Full variable domain (remainder filled in from reference TRBV7-2 and TRBJ1-2): GAGVSQSPSNKVTEKGKDVELRCDPISGHTALYWYRQSLGQGLEFLIYFQGNSAPDKSGLPSDRFSAERTGGSVSTLTIQRTQQEDSAVYLCASSLRGPRGQVDYGYTFGSGTRLTVV.

This clone was counted only a few times. The J gene is TRBJ2-4, the V gene TRBV4-3, with 10 bases identical to TRBD1. This CDR3 has 18 amino acids. Trimming removed 0 bases from V and 1 base from J; junction bases left unmatched: 6. Germline loops: CDR1 LGHNA, CDR2 YSLEER. In DNA form, the CDR3 reads TGCGCCAGCAGCCAAGATTGGCAGGGACAGGGGGCCAAAAACATTCAGTACTTC. Encoded protein: CASSQDWQGQGAKNIQYF.

The chain links TRBV7-5 to TRBJ1-5; TRBD1 is the table's D call, not checked against the DNA. TRBV7-5 is classified as a pseudogene. The CDR3 loop spans 14 amino acids. DNA for the CDR3: TGTGTCAGAAGCTGTCCAAAGGGGCCTAAGCCCCAGCATTTT. Its protein product is CVRSCPKGPKPQHF.

The rearrangement joins TRBV6-5 to TRBJ2-7; tentatively, D is TRBD1 (5 bases). Germline loops: CDR1 MNHEY, CDR2 SVGAGI. Trimming cost V 6 bases and J 0 bases, with 15 bases left between them. CDR3 length equals 15 residues. The CDR3 region is CASRTWGLSSYEQYF. In nucleotides, the CDR3 is TGTGCCAGCAGGACGTGGGGCCTGAGCTCCTACGAGCAGTACTTC.

Notes on this clone: At the DNA level, this CDR3 is encoded by other sequences in the same sample as well. The chain combines TRBV5-1 with TRBJ2-7; TRBD1 matches at 10 bases. Germline values: CDR1 SGHRS, CDR2 YFSETQ. V shed 0 bases, J shed 4 bases, and the junction held 1 base outside the gene matches. There are 14 residues in the CDR3. CDR3 residues: CASSLGQGAYEQYF. CDR3 nucleotide sequence: TGCGCCAGCAGCTTGGGACAGGGGGCTTACGAGCAGTACTTC.

There are a few counts of this clone. The J gene is TRBJ2-3, the V gene TRBV5-8; 8 bases are a match to TRBD2. The CDR3 is 15 amino acids. With 7 bases clipped from V and 11 bases from J, the junction kept 18 bases outside the gene matches. CDR1 and CDR2 from the germline V gene are SGHTS and YDEGEE. The CDR3 loop reads CASGRGAGALTGQYF. In DNA form, the CDR3 reads TGTGCCAGCGGCCGGGGAGCGGGGGCTCTAACGGGGCAGTATTTT.

This chain uses TRBV6-1 with TRBJ1-1; tentatively, D is TRBD1 (5 bases). Germline-derived CDR1 and CDR2 are MNHNS and SASEGT. Trimming took off 8 bases at V and 10 bases at J, with 17 bases between the two ends. The CDR3 is made up of 12 amino acids. The CDR3 DNA reads TGTGCCAGCGGTCTTCGGGGGTCGCGAGCTTTCTTT. Its protein is CASGLRGSRAFF.

This clone was seen a few times. The chain employs TRBV7-6 and TRBJ2-1; D is possibly TRBD2 (6 bases). The CDR3 is 16 amino acids. V lost 7 bases, J lost 1 base, and 17 bases lay in between. Germline values: CDR1 SGHVS, CDR2 FNYEAQ. The CDR3 region has the DNA TGTGCCAGCACTTTAATCGGCGGGGAATCCTACAATGAGCAGTTCTTC. Protein: CASTLIGGESYNEQFF.

This clone has more than one count but fewer than ten. This rearrangement joins TRBV9 to TRBJ2-3; D possibly corresponds to TRBD1 (5 bases). Trimming shortened V by 0 bases and J by 7 bases, and 15 bases separated the two germline ends. The CDR3 covers 15 residues. The V gene's germline CDR1 is SGDLS and CDR2 YYNGEE. The CDR3 region has the DNA TGTGCCAGCAGCGTAGCTCAGGGTCTCATTTATACGCAGTATTTT. This codes for CASSVAQGLIYTQYF.

The chain joins TRBV6-4 to TRBJ1-2, with 7 bases lining up with TRBD1. Germline-derived CDR1 and CDR2 are MRHNA and SNTAGT. V lost 2 bases to trimming and J lost 6 bases; unmatched junction nucleotides: 9. This CDR3 comprises 15 residues. The CDR3 bases are TGTGCCAGCAGTGACACTGTACAGGGGCGGAATGGCTACACCTTC. It specifies CASSDTVQGRNGYTF.

This clone was counted only a few times. The CDR3 spells CASSLEPSVNTEAFF. CDR3 in DNA: TGTGCCAGCAGCCTCGAACCCTCAGTGAACACTGAAGCTTTCTTT. The rearrangement joins TRBV4-2 to TRBJ1-1; D gene ambiguous. Trimming stripped 4 bases from V and 0 bases from J, with 12 bases between. The CDR3 has 15 residues. Germline CDR1 is LGHNA and CDR2 is YNFKEQ.

V and J are TRBV5-1 and TRBJ2-7; the match to TRBD2 covers 10 bases. The CDR3 is made up of 15 amino acids. CDR1 is SGHRS, CDR2 YFSETQ, per germline. Trimming cost V 4 bases and J 0 bases; bases outside gene matches: 4. The CDR3 sequence: CASSLGLAISYEQYF. CDR3 in DNA: TGCGCCAGCAGCCTGGGACTAGCGATCTCCTACGAGCAGTACTTC.

The V and J genes are TRBV4-1 and TRBJ2-7; the match to TRBD2 covers 7 bases. The CDR3 length is 15 residues. Germline V gene data show CDR1 as MGHRA and CDR2 as YSYEKL. Trimming removed 0 bases from V and 7 bases from J; junction bases left unmatched: 9. The CDR3 region is CASSQDMWGGNEQYF. The CDR3, as DNA: TGCGCCAGCAGCCAAGATATGTGGGGGGGTAATGAGCAGTACTTC.

The chain joins TRBV7-2 to TRBJ2-2; 7 nucleotides line up with TRBD1. The CDR3 is 16 residues long. Germline V lookup: CDR1 SGHTA, CDR2 FQGNSA. V shed 4 bases and J 1 base; nucleotides not matched to a gene: 6. This CDR3 is CASSSPGQKNTGELFF. Written as DNA, the CDR3 is TGTGCCAGCAGCTCACCGGGACAGAAGAACACCGGGGAGCTGTTTTTT.

This clone was seen a handful of times. The chain joins TRBV9 to TRBJ1-6; 7 positions match TRBD1. CDR3 size: 15 residues. Germline values: CDR1 SGDLS, CDR2 YYNGEE. V lost 3 bases, J lost 7 bases, and 7 bases stayed unmatched. The CDR3 bases are TGTGCCAGCAGCGGCCGGGACAGTCGAAATTCACCCCTCCACTTT. Its translation is CASSGRDSRNSPLHF. Using reference TRBV9 and TRBJ1-6 for the parts outside the CDR3, the full variable domain is DSGVTQTPKHLITATGQRVTLRCSPRSGDLSVYWYQQSLDQGLQFLIQYYNGEERAKGNILERFSAQQFPDLHSELNLSSLELGDSALYFCASSGRDSRNSPLHFGNGTRLTVT.

J is TRBJ2-6 and V is TRBV13, with 7 bases fitting TRBD1. CDR1 and CDR2 from the germline V gene are PRHDT and FYEKMQ (reference sequence). The CDR3 has 16 amino acids. Trimming cost V 1 base and J 2 bases; bases outside gene matches: 2. The CDR3 region is CASSLAQGAGANVLTF. For the CDR3, the DNA is TGTGCCAGCAGCTTAGCCCAGGGGGCTGGGGCCAACGTCCTGACTTTC.

V and J are TRBV27 and TRBJ2-7; D perhaps matches TRBD2 (7 bases). V was cut by 3 bases and J by 4 bases, with 13 bases left in between. CDR1 is MNHEY and CDR2 is SMNVEV in the germline V gene (reference sequence). The CDR3 loop spans 14 amino acids. The DNA of the CDR3 is TGTGCCAGCAGTTTTGGGGGGGGCCGGTACGAGCAGTACTTC. This codes for CASSFGGGRYEQYF.

This clone has a handful of counts. V and J are TRBV4-1 and TRBJ2-5; D perhaps matches TRBD2 (6 bases). The CDR3 is 15 residues long. CDR1 and CDR2 (germline): MGHRA, YSYEKL. V was cut by 2 bases and J by 5 bases, with 15 bases left in between. Here the CDR3 DNA reads TGCGCCAGCAGCCAACCTCGAGCGGGTCGGGAGACCCAGTACTTC. This translates into CASSQPRAGRETQYF.

This clone was seen only a few times. The chain joins TRBV7-3 to TRBJ2-6; 8 positions match TRBD1. The CDR3 runs to 16 residues. Trimming removed 4 bases from V and 2 bases from J; junction bases left unmatched: 4. Germline-derived CDR1 and CDR2 are SGHTA and FQGTGA. CDR3 nucleotide sequence: TGTGCCAGCAGCTCGGGACAGGCGCCTGGGGCCAACGTCCTGACTTTC. This codes for CASSSGQAPGANVLTF.

The sample holds a few counts of this clone. The gene calls are TRBV5-1 and TRBJ2-1, with D possibly matching TRBD2 (5 bases). Trimming took off 0 bases at V and 7 bases at J, with 23 bases between the two ends. From germline, CDR1 is SGHRS and CDR2 YFSETQ. The CDR3 totals 18 residues. DNA of the CDR3: TGCGCCAGCAGCTTGGTTTCCACTAGTTTTGGGGAGAGGAATGAGCAGTTCTTC. As protein: CASSLVSTSFGERNEQFF.

The V and J genes are TRBV2 and TRBJ2-1; 11 bases match TRBD2. Germline CDR1 reads SNHLY; CDR2 reads FYNNEI. Trimming removed 6 bases from V and 6 bases from J; junction bases left unmatched: 7. The CDR3 contains 15 residues. The CDR3 protein is CASSENSGRANEQFF. CDR3 bases: TGTGCCAGCAGCGAAAATAGCGGGAGGGCCAATGAGCAGTTCTTC.

The rearrangement joins TRBV7-8 to TRBJ2-5; TRBD2 matches at 8 bases. The CDR3 is 16 residues long. From germline, CDR1 is SGHVS and CDR2 FQNEAQ. J lost 5 bases, V lost 5 bases, and 13 bases had no gene match. DNA of the CDR3: TGTGCCAGCAGCCCAGAACCGGGACTAGAGGGTGAGACCCAGTACTTC. This encodes CASSPEPGLEGETQYF.

In this sample, this clone turned up a few times. This chain uses TRBV19 with TRBJ1-2; D is possibly TRBD1 (6 bases). V lost 7 bases and J lost 4, with 25 bases in between. Germline CDR1 LNHDA, CDR2 SQIVND (reference sequence). CDR3 length equals 17 residues. This CDR3 is CASTPHSGDNSLYGYTF. Here the CDR3 DNA reads TGTGCCAGTACCCCCCACTCTGGGGACAACTCACTCTATGGCTACACCTTC.